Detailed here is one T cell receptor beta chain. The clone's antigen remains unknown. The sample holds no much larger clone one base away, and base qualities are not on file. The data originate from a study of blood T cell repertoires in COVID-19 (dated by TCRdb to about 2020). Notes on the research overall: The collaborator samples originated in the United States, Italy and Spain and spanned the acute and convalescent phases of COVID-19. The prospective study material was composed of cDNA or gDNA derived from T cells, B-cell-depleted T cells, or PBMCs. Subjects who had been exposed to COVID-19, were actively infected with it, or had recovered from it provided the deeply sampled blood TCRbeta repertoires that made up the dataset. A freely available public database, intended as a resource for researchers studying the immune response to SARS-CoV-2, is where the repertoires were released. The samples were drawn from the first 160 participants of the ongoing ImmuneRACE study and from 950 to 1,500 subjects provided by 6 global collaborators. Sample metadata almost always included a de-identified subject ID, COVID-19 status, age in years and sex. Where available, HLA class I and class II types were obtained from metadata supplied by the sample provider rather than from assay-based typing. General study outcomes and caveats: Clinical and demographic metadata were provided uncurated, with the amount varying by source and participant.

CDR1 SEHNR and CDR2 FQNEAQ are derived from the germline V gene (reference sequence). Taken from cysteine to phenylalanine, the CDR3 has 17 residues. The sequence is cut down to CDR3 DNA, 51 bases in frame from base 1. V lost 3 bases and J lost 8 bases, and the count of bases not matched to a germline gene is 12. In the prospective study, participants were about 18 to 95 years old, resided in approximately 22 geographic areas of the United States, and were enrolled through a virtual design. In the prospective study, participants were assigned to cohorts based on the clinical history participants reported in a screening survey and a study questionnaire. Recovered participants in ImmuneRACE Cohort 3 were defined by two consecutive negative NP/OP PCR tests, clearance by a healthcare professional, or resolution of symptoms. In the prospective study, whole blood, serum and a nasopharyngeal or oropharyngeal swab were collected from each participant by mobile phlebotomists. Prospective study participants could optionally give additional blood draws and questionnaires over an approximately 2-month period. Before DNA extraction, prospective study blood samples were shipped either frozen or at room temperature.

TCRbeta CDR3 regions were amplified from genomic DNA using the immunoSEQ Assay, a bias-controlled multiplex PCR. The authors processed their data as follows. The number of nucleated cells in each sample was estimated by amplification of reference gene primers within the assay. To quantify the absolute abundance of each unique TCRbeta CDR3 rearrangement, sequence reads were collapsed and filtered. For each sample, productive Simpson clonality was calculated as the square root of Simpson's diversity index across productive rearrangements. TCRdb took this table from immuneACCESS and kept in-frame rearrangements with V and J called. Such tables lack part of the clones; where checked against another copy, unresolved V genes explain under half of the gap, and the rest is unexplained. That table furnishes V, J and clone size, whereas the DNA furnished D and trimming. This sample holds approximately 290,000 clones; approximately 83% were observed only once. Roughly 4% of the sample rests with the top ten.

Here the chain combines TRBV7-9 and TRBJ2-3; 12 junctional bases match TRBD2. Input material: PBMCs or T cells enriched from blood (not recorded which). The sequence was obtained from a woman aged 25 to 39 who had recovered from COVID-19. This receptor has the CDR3 CASSLRRGLAGKGTQYF. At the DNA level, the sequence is TGTGCCAGCAGCTTGAGGCGAGGACTAGCGGGGAAGGGTACGCAGTATTTT.